This T cell receptor beta chain was sequenced for a study of blood T cell repertoires in COVID-19. Study-level background: The study drew acute and convalescent COVID-19 samples from the United States, Italy and Spain. T cells, B-cell-depleted T cells, or PBMCs provided the cDNA or gDNA that served as material.

CDR1 is SGHRS and CDR2 is YFSETQ in the germline V gene. The CDR3 has 15 amino acids. Trimming left V 0 bases short and J 5 bases short, with 12 bases between. Per the original methods: From reference gene primer amplification, estimates of nucleated cell counts were derived. Measured with immunoSEQ multiplex PCR; TCRdb has only the in-frame clones, and not every one. D and trimming were read from the DNA, whereas the V and J calls and clone size are those reported in that table. The table shows about 140,000 clones, with 88% occurring only once. This sequence originates from a woman between 55 and 75 years old with acute or convalescent COVID-19. The V gene is TRBV5-1, the J gene TRBJ2-1; TRBD1 is a possible D gene (5 bases). The sample consisted of peripheral blood. For the CDR3, the DNA is TGCGCCAGCAGCTTGGCCGACAGATATGACAATGAGCAGTTCTTC. Its translation is CASSLADRYDNEQFF.